A selection of T cell receptor beta chains follows, all from one sample in a study of T-cell memory formation after mild COVID-19. A single record per CDR3 protein comes from TCRdb applying MiXCR to the 5' RACE reads. Here the sample spans around 470,000 distinct CDR3 sequences, about 20% being singletons. The specimen was PBMCs or a T cell subset sorted from them (not recorded which). These receptors all stem from an adult woman who had mild COVID-19 (a few samples of this study predate the infection). Cell type and time point are not known. Each CDR3 is given with its conserved first and last residue. Fields, in order: J gene, D gene, clone size, V gene, CDR3 DNA, CDR3 protein. A D gene is named only where the DNA matches it firmly. The size of a clone is reported for some rows only, either as once, few or many, or as a class for expanded clones.

TRBJ1-1 | TRBD1 | . | TRBV20-1 | TGCAGTGCTAGAGAGGCCGGGACAGGGGGCACTGAAGCTTTCTTT | CSAREAGTGGTEAFF
TRBJ1-4 | . | once | TRBV3-1 | TGTGCCACAGGGGATGAAAAACTGTTTTTT | CATGDEKLFF
TRBJ2-2 | . | . | TRBV6-2/TRBV6-3 | TGTGCCAGCATCCCCAGGGGGGGGTACACCGGGGAGCTGTTTTTT | CASIPRGGYTGELFF
TRBJ2-1 | . | few | TRBV7-9 | TGTGCCAGCAGCTTGCAGGCTTACAATGAGCAGTTCTTC | CASSLQAYNEQFF
TRBJ1-2 | . | . | TRBV30 | TGTGCCTGGAGGGCGGAGGGTTCTTATGGCTACACCTTC | CAWRAEGSYGYTF
TRBJ2-7 | . | . | TRBV30 | TGTGCCTGCCAGGGTTTCACCTACGAGCAGTACTTC | CACQGFTYEQYF
TRBJ2-7 | TRBD2 | . | TRBV29-1 | TGCAGCGCAGTGGCTAGCGGTTCCTACGAGCAGTACTTC | CSAVASGSYEQYF
TRBJ2-3 | . | few | TRBV7-3 | TGTGCCAGCAGCTTAATGGGGAGTCTGGTTGACGATACGCAGTATTTT | CASSLMGSLVDDTQYF
TRBJ2-7 | TRBD2 | . | TRBV7-9 | TGTGCCAGCAGCCACATCAATTCTAGCGGGAGAAGCTCCTACGAGCAGTACTTC | CASSHINSSGRSSYEQYF
TRBJ1-2 | . | . | TRBV4-2 | TGTGCCAGCAGCCAAGGCGGACCTGAGGGCTATGGCTACACCTTC | CASSQGGPEGYGYTF
TRBJ2-1 | . | many | TRBV6-2/TRBV6-3 | TGTGCCAGCAGTTCGGATCCCTCCTACAATGAGCAGTTCTTC | CASSSDPSYNEQFF
TRBJ2-3 | . | few | TRBV20-1 | TGCAGTGCTAGTGACGTCAGGGGCAGGACAGATACGCAGTATTTT | CSASDVRGRTDTQYF
TRBJ1-5 | . | . | TRBV6-1 | TGTGCCAGCAGTGAGGGCATCAATCAGCCCCAGCATTTT | CASSEGINQPQHF
TRBJ2-7 | . | few | TRBV5-5 | TGTGCCAGCAGCTTGAGCGGGTTCAGCTCCTACGAGCAGTACTTC | CASSLSGFSSYEQYF
TRBJ2-2 | . | few | TRBV7-9 | TGTGCCAGCAGCCTTCGAGAAACGAACACCGGGGAGCTGTTTTTT | CASSLRETNTGELFF
TRBJ1-2 | TRBD1 | . | TRBV20-1 | TGCAGTGCCCCCGGGACAGGGGGTCACTATGGCTACACCTTC | CSAPGTGGHYGYTF
TRBJ2-7 | . | few | TRBV20-1 | TGCAGTGCTATACCGACAGCCCCCTACGAGCAGTACTTC | CSAIPTAPYEQYF
TRBJ1-4 | . | few | TRBV7-9 | TGTGCCAGCAGCTTAGCACAGTCCCGGGACCTGAATGAAAAACTGTTTTTT | CASSLAQSRDLNEKLFF
TRBJ1-2 | TRBD1 | . | TRBV10-3 | TGTGCCATCAGTGCCCGGGACAGGGGGAACTATGGCTACACCTTC | CAISARDRGNYGYTF
TRBJ2-6 | . | . | TRBV12-3/TRBV12-4 | TGTGCCAGCAGCCCAAAATACGGGGCCAACGTCCTGACTTTC | CASSPKYGANVLTF